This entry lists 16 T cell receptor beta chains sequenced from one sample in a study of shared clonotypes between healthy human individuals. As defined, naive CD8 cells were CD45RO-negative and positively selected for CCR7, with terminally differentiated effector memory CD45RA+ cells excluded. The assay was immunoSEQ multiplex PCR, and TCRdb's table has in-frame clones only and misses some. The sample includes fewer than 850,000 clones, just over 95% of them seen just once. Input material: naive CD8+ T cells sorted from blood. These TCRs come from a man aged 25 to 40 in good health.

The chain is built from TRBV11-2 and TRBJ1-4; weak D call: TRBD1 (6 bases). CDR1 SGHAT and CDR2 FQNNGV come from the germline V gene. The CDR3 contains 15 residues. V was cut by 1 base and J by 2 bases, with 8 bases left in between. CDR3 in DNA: TGTGCCAGCAGCTTAGTGGGGGGCACTAATGAAAAACTGTTTTTT. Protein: CASSLVGGTNEKLFF.

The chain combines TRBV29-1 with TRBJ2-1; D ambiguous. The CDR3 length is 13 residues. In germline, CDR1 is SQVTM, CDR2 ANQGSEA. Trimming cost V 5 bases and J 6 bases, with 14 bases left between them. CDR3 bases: TGCAGCGTTTCGCGCCATACAACCAATGAGCAGTTCTTC. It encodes CSVSRHTTNEQFF.

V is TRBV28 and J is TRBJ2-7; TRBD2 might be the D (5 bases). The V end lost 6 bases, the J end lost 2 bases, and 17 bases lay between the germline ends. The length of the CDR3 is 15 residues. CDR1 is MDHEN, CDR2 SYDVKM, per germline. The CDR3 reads CASSLTLKRTYEQYF. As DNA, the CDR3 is TGTGCCAGCAGCCTGACCCTCAAGCGGACCTACGAGCAGTACTTC.

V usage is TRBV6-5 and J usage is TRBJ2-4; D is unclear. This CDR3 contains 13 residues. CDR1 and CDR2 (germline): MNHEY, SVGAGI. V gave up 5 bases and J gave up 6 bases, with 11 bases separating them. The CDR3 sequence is CASSPDWGNIQYF. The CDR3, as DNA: TGTGCCAGCAGTCCAGACTGGGGAAACATTCAGTACTTC.

CDR3 residues: CASSSDRLNNEQFF. The CDR3 nucleotides are TGTGCCAGCAGTTCGGACAGATTGAACAATGAGCAGTTCTTC. The rearrangement joins TRBV28 to TRBJ2-1, with a tentative D call TRBD1 (6 bases). This CDR3 has 14 residues. V dropped 4 bases and J dropped 5 bases, with 12 bases sitting between them. The germline gives CDR1 MDHEN, CDR2 SYDVKM.

The CDR3 DNA follows: TGTGCCAGCAGCGCAGGGGGTTTAGGCTACGAGCAGTACTTC. Its protein is CASSAGGLGYEQYF. V and J are TRBV5-5 and TRBJ2-7; 7 bases agree with TRBD1. This CDR3 region has 14 residues. J gave up 3 bases and V 4 bases, and 7 bases lay outside the gene matches. Germline-derived CDR1 and CDR2 are SGHKS and YYEKEE (reference sequence).

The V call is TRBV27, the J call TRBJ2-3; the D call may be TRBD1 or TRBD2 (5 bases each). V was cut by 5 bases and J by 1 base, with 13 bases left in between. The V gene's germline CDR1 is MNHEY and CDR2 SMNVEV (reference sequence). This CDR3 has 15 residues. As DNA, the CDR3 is TGTGCCAGCAGTCCAGGGTCGGGGCGCACAGATACGCAGTATTTT. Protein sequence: CASSPGSGRTDTQYF.

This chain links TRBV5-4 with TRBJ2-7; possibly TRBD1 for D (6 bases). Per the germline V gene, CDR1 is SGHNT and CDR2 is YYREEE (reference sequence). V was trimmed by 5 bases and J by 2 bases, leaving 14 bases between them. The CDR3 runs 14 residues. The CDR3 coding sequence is TGTGCCAGCAGACAGGAACAGGGTCCCTACGAGCAGTACTTC. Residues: CASRQEQGPYEQYF.

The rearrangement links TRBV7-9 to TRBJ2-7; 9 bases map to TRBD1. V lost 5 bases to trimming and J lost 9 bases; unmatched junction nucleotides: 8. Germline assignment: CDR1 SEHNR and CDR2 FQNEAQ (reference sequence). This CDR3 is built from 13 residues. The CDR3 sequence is CASSKKTGGWQYF. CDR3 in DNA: TGTGCCAGCAGCAAAAAGACAGGGGGGTGGCAGTACTTC.

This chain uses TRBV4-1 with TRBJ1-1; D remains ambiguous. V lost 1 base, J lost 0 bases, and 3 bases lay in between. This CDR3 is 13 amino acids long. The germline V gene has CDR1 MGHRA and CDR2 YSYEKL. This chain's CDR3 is CASSQGVNTEAFF. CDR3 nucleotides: TGCGCCAGCAGCCAAGGGGTGAACACTGAAGCTTTCTTT.

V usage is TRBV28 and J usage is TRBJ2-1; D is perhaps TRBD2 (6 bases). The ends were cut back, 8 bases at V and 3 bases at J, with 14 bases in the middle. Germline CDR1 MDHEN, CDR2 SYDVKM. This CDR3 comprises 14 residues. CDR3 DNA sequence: TGTGCCAGCGGCGGGGCTAGCGTCTACAATGAGCAGTTCTTC. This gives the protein CASGGASVYNEQFF.

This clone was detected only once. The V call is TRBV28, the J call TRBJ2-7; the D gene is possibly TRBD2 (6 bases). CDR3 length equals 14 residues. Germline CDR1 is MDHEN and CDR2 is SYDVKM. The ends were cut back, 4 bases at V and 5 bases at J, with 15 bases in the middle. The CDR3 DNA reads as TGTGCCAGCAGTTGGCTGGAGGGTTCGAACGAGCAGTACTTC. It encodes CASSWLEGSNEQYF. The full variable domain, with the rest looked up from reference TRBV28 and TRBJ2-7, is DVKVTQSSRYLVKRTGEKVFLECVQDMDHENMFWYRQDPGLGLRLIYFSYDVKMKEKGDIPEGYSVSREKKERFSLILESASTNQTSMYLCASSWLEGSNEQYFGPGTRLTVT.

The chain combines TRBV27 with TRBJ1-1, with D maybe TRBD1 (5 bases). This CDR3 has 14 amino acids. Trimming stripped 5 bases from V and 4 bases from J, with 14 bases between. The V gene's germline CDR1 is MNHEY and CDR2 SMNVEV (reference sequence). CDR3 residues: CASSRGTKATEAFF. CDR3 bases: TGTGCCAGCAGTCGGGGGACCAAAGCCACTGAAGCTTTCTTT.

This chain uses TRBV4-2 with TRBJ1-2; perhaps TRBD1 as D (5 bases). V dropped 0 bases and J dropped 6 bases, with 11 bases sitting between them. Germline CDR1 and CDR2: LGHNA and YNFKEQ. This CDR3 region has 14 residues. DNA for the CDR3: TGTGCCAGCAGCCAAGATCAGTGGGGCGATGGCTACACCTTC. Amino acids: CASSQDQWGDGYTF.

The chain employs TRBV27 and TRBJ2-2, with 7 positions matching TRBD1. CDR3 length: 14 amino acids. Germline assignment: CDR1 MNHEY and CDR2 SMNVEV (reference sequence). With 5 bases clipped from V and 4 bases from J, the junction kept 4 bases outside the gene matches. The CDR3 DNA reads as TGTGCCAGCAGTACAGGGGTTGGCACCGGGGAGCTGTTTTTT. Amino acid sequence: CASSTGVGTGELFF.

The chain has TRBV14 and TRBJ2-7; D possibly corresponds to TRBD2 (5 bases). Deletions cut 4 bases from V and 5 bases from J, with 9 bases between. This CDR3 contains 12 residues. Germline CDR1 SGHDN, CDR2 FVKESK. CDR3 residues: CASSLASNEQYF. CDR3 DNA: TGTGCCAGCAGCCTAGCGTCTAACGAGCAGTACTTC.